This T cell receptor beta chain is drawn from a study of long-term antiretroviral therapy in people with HIV. V dropped 0 bases and J dropped 1 base, with 12 bases sitting between them. Germline V gives CDR1 GTSNPN, CDR2 SVGIG (reference sequence). This CDR3 spans 15 amino acids. immunoSEQ v3.0 was run at survey level. The protocol was immunoSEQ multiplex PCR, while the TCRdb copy is restricted to in-frame clones and leaves out a portion. Of around 30,000 clones in the sample, around 82% were seen once. Sample: unsorted PBMCs, taken 3 years after starting antiretroviral therapy. The V and J genes are TRBV30 and TRBJ1-1; D gene uncertain. This receptor was taken from a man in his forties or fifties with HIV. CDR3 amino acids: CAWSVDYGRNTEAFF. CDR3 sequence (DNA): TGTGCCTGGAGTGTCGATTATGGGAGGAACACTGAAGCTTTCTTT.